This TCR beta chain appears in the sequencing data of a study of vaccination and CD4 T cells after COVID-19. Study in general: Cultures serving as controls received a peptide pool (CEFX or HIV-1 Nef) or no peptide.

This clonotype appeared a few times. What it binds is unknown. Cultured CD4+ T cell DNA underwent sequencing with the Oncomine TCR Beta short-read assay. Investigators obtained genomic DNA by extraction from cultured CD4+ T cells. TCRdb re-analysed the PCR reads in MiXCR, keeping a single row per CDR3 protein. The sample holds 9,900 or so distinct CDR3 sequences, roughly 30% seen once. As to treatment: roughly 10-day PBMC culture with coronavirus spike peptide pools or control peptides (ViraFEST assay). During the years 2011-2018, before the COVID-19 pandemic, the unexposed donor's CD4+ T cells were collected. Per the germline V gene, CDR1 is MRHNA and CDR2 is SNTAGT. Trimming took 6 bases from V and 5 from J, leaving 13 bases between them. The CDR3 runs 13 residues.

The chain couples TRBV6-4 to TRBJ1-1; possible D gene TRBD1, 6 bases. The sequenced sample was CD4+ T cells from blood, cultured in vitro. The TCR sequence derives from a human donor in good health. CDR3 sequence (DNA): TGTGCCAGCAGCTACAGGGTGGGGACTGAAGCTTTCTTT. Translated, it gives CASSYRVGTEAFF.